This T cell receptor beta chain appears in the sequencing data of a study of blood T cell repertoires in COVID-19. Across the whole study: Donors in the United States, Italy and Spain gave samples during acute or convalescent COVID-19. T cells, B-cell-depleted T cells, or PBMCs supplied cDNA or gDNA.

Study processing details: Amplification from reference gene primers served as the basis for estimated nucleated cell counts. Sequencing was performed with immunoSEQ multiplex PCR; in TCRdb, only in-frame clones are kept and a portion is missing. V, J and clone size are taken as reported in that table, and D and trimming were inferred from the DNA itself. The sample yields about 58,000 clones, about four fifths seen once. The CDR3 totals 12 residues. This TCR was sampled from a human donor in a cohort sampled during active COVID-19. The sequencing sample was made of peripheral blood. This sequence joins TRBV21-1 and TRBJ1-5. TRBV21-1 is reported as a pseudogene. As DNA, the CDR3 is TGTGCCAGCAGCCTTCCTAATCAGCCCCAGCATTTT. Residues: CASSLPNQPQHF.